This T cell receptor (beta chain) emerged from a study of naive and memory T cell subsets. Overall study results and limits: TCR counts from RNA may reflect activation-linked expression changes. Naive repertoires, especially CD8, held a few larger clonotypes, possibly memory cells re-expressing CD45RA.

After the first PCR, alpha and beta chain libraries were processed separately. Trimming cost V 4 bases and J 4 bases; bases outside gene matches: 10. CDR1 and CDR2 from the germline V gene are KGHDR and SFDVKD. This CDR3 has 16 residues. An equimolar mix of two oligonucleotides served as the beta constant-region primer for TRBC1 and TRBC2. The ligated cDNA underwent four PCR rounds using SP2 and nested alpha and beta constant-region primers. Each CDR3 protein gets one entry after TCRdb re-called the UMI-ligation and nested PCR reads with MiXCR. The profile covers 99,000 or so distinct CDR3 sequences, with about 14% appearing a single time and 2.5% to 3.5% taken by the ten largest. As concerns this clonotype: Its matching antigen is unknown.

The clonotype comes from a human donor in good health. The V gene is TRBV24-1, the J gene TRBJ2-7, with 9 bases matching TRBD2. The source material was naive CD8+ T cells from blood. The CDR3 loop reads CATSDGGSSGAYEQYF. DNA for the CDR3: TGTGCCACCAGTGACGGGGGTTCTAGCGGGGCTTACGAGCAGTACTTC.